These 5 T cell receptor beta chains came from one sample sequenced in a study of T cell responses to AZD1222 COVID-19 vaccine (dated by TCRdb to the early 2020s). The time point label, as the study defines it: baseline before first vaccination. The method behind the library was the immunoSEQ multiplex PCR assay. The clones in this table, taken by TCRdb from immuneACCESS, are in-frame only. Not every clone is retained; where verified, under half of the shortfall comes from an unresolved V gene, and the cause of the rest is unknown. The sample table records 150,000 to 200,000 clones; 85% to 90% of these occur just once. Approximately 8% of the sample is in the top ten clones. The starting material was peripheral blood, obtained on day 0 of AZD1222 vaccination. The origin of the receptors is an adult in good health.

The chain is built from TRBV2 and TRBJ1-6; 7 bases line up with TRBD1. CDR3 length: 15 amino acids. CDR1 and CDR2 from the germline V gene are SNHLY and FYNNEI. The junction had 4 bases not matched to a gene; V was cut back by 6 bases and J by 2 bases. The CDR3 loop reads CASSRQGTYNSPLHF. In DNA form, the CDR3 reads TGTGCCAGCAGCCGACAGGGAACCTATAATTCACCCCTCCACTTT. Looking up the rest from reference TRBV2 and TRBJ1-6 gives the full variable domain: EPEVTQTPSHQVTQMGQEVILRCVPISNHLYFYWYRQILGQKVEFLVSFYNNEISEKSEIFDDQFSVERPDGSNFTLKIRSTKLEDSAMYFCASSRQGTYNSPLHFGNGTRLTVT.

V gene TRBV19 combines with J gene TRBJ2-5; D may be TRBD1 (6 bases). V was trimmed by 8 bases and J by 1 base, leaving 14 bases between them. Germline-derived CDR1 and CDR2 are LNHDA and SQIVND (reference sequence). The CDR3 contains 14 residues. The CDR3 DNA sequence: TGTGCCAGTGGTGACAGGAGGACCCAAGAGACCCAGTACTTC. Protein product: CASGDRRTQETQYF.

The V and J genes are TRBV5-1 and TRBJ2-3; 9 bases are shared with TRBD2. Looked up from germline, CDR1 is SGHRS and CDR2 is YFSETQ. Trimming took 3 bases from V and 6 from J; bases not matched to a gene: 8. This CDR3 is 15 amino acids long. This chain's CDR3 is CASSYTAGGLDTQYF. The DNA of the CDR3 is TGCGCCAGCAGCTATACAGCGGGGGGCCTTGATACGCAGTATTTT.

The table lists this clone with a few counts. DNA for the CDR3: TGTGCCAGCAGCACCGCTAGCGGGGATACCGGGGAGCTGTTTTTT. The encoded protein is CASSTASGDTGELFF. The rearrangement links TRBV11-3 to TRBJ2-2, with 9 positions matching TRBD2. The CDR3 is made up of 15 amino acids. Trimming cost V 5 bases and J 5 bases; bases outside gene matches: 6. CDR1 and CDR2 from the germline V gene are SGHNT and YENEEA.

The gene calls are TRBV19 and TRBJ1-2; 10 bases are a match to TRBD1. V dropped 1 base and J dropped 8; count of bases not matched to a gene: 13. The germline gives CDR1 LNHDA, CDR2 SQIVND (reference sequence). The CDR3 is made up of 17 amino acids. CDR3 DNA: TGTGCCAGTAGTATAGGAATCACCGGGACAGGGGACGGAGGCTACACCTTC. It translates to CASSIGITGTGDGGYTF. Combining the CDR3 with reference TRBV19 and TRBJ1-2 gives the whole variable domain DGGITQSPKYLFRKEGQNVTLSCEQNLNHDAMYWYRQDPGQGLRLIYYSQIVNDFQKGDIAEGYSVSREKKESFPLTVTSAQKNPTAFYLCASSIGITGTGDGGYTFGSGTRLTVV.